The 10 T cell receptor beta chains below all came from one sample that was sequenced in a study of blood T cell repertoires in COVID-19. Profiled with immunoSEQ multiplex PCR; TCRdb holds only in-frame clones, not every one. Seen here are 180,000 or so clones, around 85% observed once, and the top ten hold approximately 9.4%. Sequenced: peripheral blood. These receptor sequences come from an elderly woman with acute or convalescent COVID-19.

The rearrangement links TRBV7-7 to TRBJ2-1; the D gene is possibly TRBD2 (6 bases). With 2 bases removed from V and 4 bases from J, the gap between germline ends came to 12 bases. Germline V gives CDR1 SSHAT, CDR2 FNYEAQ (reference sequence). The CDR3 spans 15 residues. The DNA of the CDR3 is TGTGCCAGCAGCTTATCCGGGGGACCTTACAATGAGCAGTTCTTC. This codes for CASSLSGGPYNEQFF.

The chain links TRBV6-6 to TRBJ2-5, with 8 nucleotides matching TRBD2. Per the germline V gene, CDR1 is MNHNY and CDR2 is SVGAGI (reference sequence). V lost 2 bases to trimming and J lost 1 base; unmatched junction nucleotides: 6. This CDR3 has 16 amino acids. In DNA form, the CDR3 reads TGTGCCAGCAGTTACGTCGCCGGGGGGGCCCAAGAGACCCAGTACTTC. Residues: CASSYVAGGAQETQYF.

The chain links TRBV2 to TRBJ2-7, with D uncertain. With 0 bases removed from V and 2 bases from J, the gap between germline ends came to 5 bases. From germline, CDR1 is SNHLY and CDR2 FYNNEI. There are 13 residues in the CDR3. Here the CDR3 DNA reads TGTGCCAGCAGTGAAGCTACACCCTACGAGCAGTACTTC. Residues: CASSEATPYEQYF. The full variable domain, rest sourced from reference TRBV2 and TRBJ2-7, is EPEVTQTPSHQVTQMGQEVILRCVPISNHLYFYWYRQILGQKVEFLVSFYNNEISEKSEIFDDQFSVERPDGSNFTLKIRSTKLEDSAMYFCASSEATPYEQYFGPGTRLTVT.

V usage is TRBV24-1 and J usage is TRBJ2-1; possibly TRBD2 for D (6 bases). Germline V gives CDR1 KGHDR, CDR2 SFDVKD. The length of the CDR3 is 17 residues. V lost 4 bases and J lost 6, with 21 bases in between. Written as DNA, the CDR3 is TGTGCCACCAGTGAAGACCTCTCACGGGACTTAGCCAATGAGCAGTTCTTC. Translating gives CATSEDLSRDLANEQFF.

This chain uses TRBV7-2 with TRBJ2-7, with D perhaps TRBD1 (6 bases). The germline V gene has CDR1 SGHTA and CDR2 FQGNSA. V gave up 5 bases and J gave up 2 bases, with 19 bases separating them. The CDR3 has 16 amino acids. In DNA, the CDR3 is TGTGCCAGCAGCCCTAGTGATCTTCGGACAGCCTACGAGCAGTACTTC. Translated: CASSPSDLRTAYEQYF.

This chain connects TRBV7-2 to TRBJ2-6, with 8 nucleotides matching TRBD1. From germline, CDR1 is SGHTA and CDR2 FQGNSA. This CDR3 is 16 amino acids long. The junction had 7 bases not matched to a gene; V was cut back by 5 bases and J by 4 bases. The CDR3 coding sequence is TGTGCCAGCAGCCTACTGACAGGGGTCGGGGCCAACGTCCTGACTTTC. Its translation is CASSLLTGVGANVLTF. The whole variable domain, remainder taken from reference TRBV7-2 and TRBJ2-6, is GAGVSQSPSNKVTEKGKDVELRCDPISGHTALYWYRQSLGQGLEFLIYFQGNSAPDKSGLPSDRFSAERTGGSVSTLTIQRTQQEDSAVYLCASSLLTGVGANVLTFGAGSRLTVL.

CDR3 nucleotide sequence: TGTGCCAGCTCACCCGACAGGAAACTCTACGAGCAGTACTTC. It specifies CASSPDRKLYEQYF. V and J are TRBV18 and TRBJ2-7; D is possibly TRBD1 (6 bases). V lost 3 bases, J lost 3 bases, and 12 bases lay in between. The CDR3 has 14 amino acids. The germline V gene has CDR1 KGHSH and CDR2 LQKENI.

DNA for the CDR3: TGTGCCAGCAGTCGTCGACAGGGGAGGGAGACCCAGTACTTC. Translating gives CASSRRQGRETQYF. The V and J genes are TRBV27 and TRBJ2-5; 8 positions agree with TRBD1. The CDR3 is 14 amino acids. Per the germline V gene, CDR1 is MNHEY and CDR2 is SMNVEV (reference sequence). J lost 5 bases, V lost 5 bases, and 7 bases had no gene match.

The genes are TRBV19 and TRBJ1-5; unclear D gene. Germline lookup yields CDR1 LNHDA and CDR2 SQIVND (reference sequence). The CDR3 totals 10 residues. Between the trimmed V and J ends, which lost 11 bases and 8 bases, there was a span of 10 bases. The CDR3 bases are TGTGCCCATAAGGAGGAGCCCCAGCATTTT. Protein: CAHKEEPQHF.

This clone was detected a few times. The rearrangement uses TRBV29-1 and TRBJ2-2, with D possibly TRBD1 on 6 matching bases. This CDR3 contains 14 residues. Trimming left V 7 bases short and J 0 bases short, with 12 bases between. Germline-derived CDR1 and CDR2 are SQVTM and ANQGSEA. CDR3 DNA: TGCAGCGCTAGAAGGGGGTCGAACACCGGGGAGCTGTTTTTT. Translation: CSARRGSNTGELFF.